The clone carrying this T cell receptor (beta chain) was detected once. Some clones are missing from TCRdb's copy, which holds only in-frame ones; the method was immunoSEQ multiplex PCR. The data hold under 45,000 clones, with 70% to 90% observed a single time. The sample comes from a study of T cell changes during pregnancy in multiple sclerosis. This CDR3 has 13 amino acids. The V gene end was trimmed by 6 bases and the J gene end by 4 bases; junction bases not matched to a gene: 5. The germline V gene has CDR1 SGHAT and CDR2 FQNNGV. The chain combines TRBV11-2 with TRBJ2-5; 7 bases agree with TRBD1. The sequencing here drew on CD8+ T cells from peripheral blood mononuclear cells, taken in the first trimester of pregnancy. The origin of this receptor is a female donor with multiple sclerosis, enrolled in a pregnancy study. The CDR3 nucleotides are TGTGCCAGCAGTCCTACAGGGGCAGAGACCCAGTACTTC. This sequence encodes CASSPTGAETQYF.